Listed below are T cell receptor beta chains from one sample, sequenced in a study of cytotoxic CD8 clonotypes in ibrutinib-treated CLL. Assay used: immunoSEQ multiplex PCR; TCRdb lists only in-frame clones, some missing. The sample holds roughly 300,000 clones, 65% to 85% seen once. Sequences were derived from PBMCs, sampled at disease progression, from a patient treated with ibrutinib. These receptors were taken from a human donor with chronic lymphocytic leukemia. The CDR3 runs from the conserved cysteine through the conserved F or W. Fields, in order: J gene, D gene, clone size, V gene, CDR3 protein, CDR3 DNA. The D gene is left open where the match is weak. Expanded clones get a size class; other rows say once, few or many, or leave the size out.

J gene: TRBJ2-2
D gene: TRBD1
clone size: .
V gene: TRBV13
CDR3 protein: CASSHRQGANTGELFF
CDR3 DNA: TGTGCCAGCAGCCACCGACAGGGGGCGAACACCGGGGAGCTGTTTTTT

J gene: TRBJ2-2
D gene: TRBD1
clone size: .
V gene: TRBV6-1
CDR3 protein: CASSQGQGTNTGELFF
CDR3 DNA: TGTGCCAGCAGTCAAGGACAGGGGACGAACACCGGGGAGCTGTTTTTT

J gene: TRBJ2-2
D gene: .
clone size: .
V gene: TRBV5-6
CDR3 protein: CASSLFTGEAGELFF
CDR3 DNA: TGTGCCAGCAGCTTGTTTACAGGCGAGGCCGGGGAGCTGTTTTTT

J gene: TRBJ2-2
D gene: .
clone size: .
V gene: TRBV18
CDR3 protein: CASSPEGSGELFF
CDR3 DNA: TGTGCCAGCTCACCAGAAGGATCCGGGGAGCTGTTTTTT

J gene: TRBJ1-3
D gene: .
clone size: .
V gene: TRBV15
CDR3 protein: CATRQVSSGNTIYF
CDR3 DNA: TGTGCCACCCGGCAAGTGAGCTCTGGAAACACCATATATTTT

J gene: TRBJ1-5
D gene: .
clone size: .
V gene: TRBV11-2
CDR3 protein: CASSKGYSNQPQHF
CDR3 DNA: TGTGCCAGCAGCAAGGGTTATAGCAATCAGCCCCAGCATTTT

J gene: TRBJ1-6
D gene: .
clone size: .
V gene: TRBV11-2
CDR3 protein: CASSLGVRSPLHF
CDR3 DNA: TGTGCCAGCAGCTTAGGGGTCCGTTCACCCCTCCACTTT

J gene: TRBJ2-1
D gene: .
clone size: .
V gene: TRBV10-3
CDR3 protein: CAISESGGPNEQFF
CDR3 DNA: TGTGCCATCAGTGAGTCTGGAGGCCCCAATGAGCAGTTCTTC

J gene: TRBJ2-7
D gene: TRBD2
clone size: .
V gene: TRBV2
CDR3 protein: CASSPSGRRYEQYF
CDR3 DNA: TGTGCCAGCAGTCCTAGCGGGAGGAGGTACGAGCAGTACTTC

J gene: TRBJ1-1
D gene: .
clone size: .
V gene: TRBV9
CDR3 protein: CASSVEGRLNTEAFF
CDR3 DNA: TGTGCCAGCAGCGTAGAAGGGAGATTGAACACTGAAGCTTTCTTT

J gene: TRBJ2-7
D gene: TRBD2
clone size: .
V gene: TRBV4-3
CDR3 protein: CASSQHWREAHEQYF
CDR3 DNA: TGCGCCAGCAGCCAACACTGGCGGGAGGCCCACGAGCAGTACTTC

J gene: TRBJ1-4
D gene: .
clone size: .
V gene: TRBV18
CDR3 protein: CASSPAGYEKLFF
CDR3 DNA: TGTGCCAGCTCACCAGCTGGGTATGAAAAACTGTTTTTT

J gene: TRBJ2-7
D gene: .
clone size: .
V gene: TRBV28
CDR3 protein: CASSLSRRRGGHEQYF
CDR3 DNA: TGTGCCAGCAGCCTTTCCCGGAGGAGGGGCGGCCACGAGCAGTACTTC

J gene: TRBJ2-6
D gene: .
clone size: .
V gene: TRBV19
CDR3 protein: CASRLVGGGANVLTF
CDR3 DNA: TGTGCCAGTAGGCTTGTGGGGGGAGGGGCCAACGTCCTGACTTTC

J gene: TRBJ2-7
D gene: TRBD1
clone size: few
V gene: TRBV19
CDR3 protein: CASSGGPGQASSEQYF
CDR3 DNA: TGTGCCAGTAGTGGGGGGCCGGGACAGGCCTCTTCCGAGCAGTACTTC

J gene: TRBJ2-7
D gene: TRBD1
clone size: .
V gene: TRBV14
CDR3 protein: CASSPGTGASYEQYF
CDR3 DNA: TGTGCCAGCAGTCCCGGGACAGGGGCCTCCTACGAGCAGTACTTC

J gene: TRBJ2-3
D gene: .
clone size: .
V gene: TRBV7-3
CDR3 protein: CASSLKGGTDTQYF
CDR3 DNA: TGTGCCAGCAGCTTAAAAGGGGGGACAGATACGCAGTATTTT

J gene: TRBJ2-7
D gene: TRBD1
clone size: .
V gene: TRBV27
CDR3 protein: CASGTGREQYF
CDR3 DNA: TGTGCCAGCGGGACAGGGAGGGAGCAGTACTTC

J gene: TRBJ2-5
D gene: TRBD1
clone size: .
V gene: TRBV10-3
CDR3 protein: CAISESTGDQETQYF
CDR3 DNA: TGTGCCATCAGTGAATCGACAGGGGACCAAGAGACCCAGTACTTC

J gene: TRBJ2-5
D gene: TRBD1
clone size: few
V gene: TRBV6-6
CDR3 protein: CASRGQGRETQYF
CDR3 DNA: TGTGCCAGCAGGGGACAGGGGAGGGAGACCCAGTACTTC

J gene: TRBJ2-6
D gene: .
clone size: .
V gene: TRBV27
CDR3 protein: CASSLDPGGGANVLTF
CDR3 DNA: TGTGCCAGCAGTTTAGACCCCGGAGGTGGGGCCAACGTCCTGACTTTC

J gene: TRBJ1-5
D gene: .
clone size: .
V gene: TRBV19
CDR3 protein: CASSIRAGVVSNQPQHF
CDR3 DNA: TGTGCCAGTAGTATTAGAGCTGGGGTGGTGAGCAATCAGCCCCAGCATTTT

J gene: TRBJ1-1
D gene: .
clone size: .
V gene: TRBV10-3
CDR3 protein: CASKVWDQNTEAFF
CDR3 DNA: TGTGCCAGCAAGGTATGGGACCAGAACACTGAAGCTTTCTTT